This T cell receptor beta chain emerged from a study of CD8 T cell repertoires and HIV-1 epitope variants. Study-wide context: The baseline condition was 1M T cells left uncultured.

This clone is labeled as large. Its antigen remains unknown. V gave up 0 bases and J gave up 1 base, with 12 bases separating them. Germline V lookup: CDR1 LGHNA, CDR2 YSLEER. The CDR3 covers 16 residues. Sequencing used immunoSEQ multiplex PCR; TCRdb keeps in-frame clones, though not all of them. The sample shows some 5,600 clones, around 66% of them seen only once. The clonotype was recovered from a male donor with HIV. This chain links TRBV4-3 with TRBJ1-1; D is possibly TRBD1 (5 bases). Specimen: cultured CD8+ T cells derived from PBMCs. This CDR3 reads CASSQDVGQGNTEAFF. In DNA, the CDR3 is TGCGCCAGCAGCCAAGATGTTGGGCAGGGGAACACTGAAGCTTTCTTT.